Described below is a single T cell receptor (beta chain) sequence and its context. Germline lookup yields CDR1 SGHVS and CDR2 FQNEAQ. J lost 5 bases, V lost 5 bases, and 10 bases had no gene match. The CDR3 contains 16 residues. RNA totalling roughly 0.45 to 1 ug underwent reverse transcription with random hexamers. A multiplex approach, immunoSEQ multiplex PCR, amplified TCR beta CDR3 across 54 Vbeta and 13 Jbeta. MiXCR, run by TCRdb on the immunoSEQ multiplex PCR reads, gives a single entry per CDR3 protein. The sample gives some 150,000 distinct CDR3 sequences, 85% to 95% of which show up once; roughly 0.19% is in the top ten. This entry comes from a study of CD8 T cells in Susac syndrome.

The chain carries TRBV7-8 and TRBJ1-5; 9 nucleotides align to TRBD1. Sequencing input: CD8+ T cells from PBMCs. The TCR sequence derives from a human donor with multiple sclerosis. The CDR3 region is CASSLERRDRDQPQHF. The CDR3 DNA reads as TGTGCCAGCAGCCTCGAAAGGCGGGACAGGGATCAGCCCCAGCATTTT.